This passage covers 31 T cell receptor beta chains from one sample sequenced in a study of cytomegalovirus exposure and HLA in healthy donors. The PCR used 60 Vbeta and 13 Jbeta primers. Method: immunoSEQ multiplex PCR; TCRdb's copy keeps in-frame clones and lacks some. The sample includes approximately 160,000 clones, around three quarters of them seen just once. The sequencing sample was made of PBMCs. All receptors derive from a woman under 40 in good health and CMV-seronegative.

This clone was found a few times. This chain uses TRBV7-9 with TRBJ2-7; TRBD2 agrees at 11 bases. V lost 5 bases to trimming and J lost 4 bases; unmatched junction nucleotides: 7. CDR1 and CDR2 (germline): SEHNR, FQNEAQ (reference sequence). This CDR3 spans 15 amino acids. The CDR3 nucleotides read TGTGCCAGCAGCCAAGATCCTAGCGGGGGGTACGAGCAGTACTTC. Its translation is CASSQDPSGGYEQYF. Full variable domain (missing parts from reference TRBV7-9 and TRBJ2-7): DTGVSQNPRHKITKRGQNVTFRCDPISEHNRLYWYRQTLGQGPEFLTYFQNEAQLEKSRLLSDRFSAERPKGSFSTLEIQRTEQGDSAMYLCASSQDPSGGYEQYFGPGTRLTVT.

CDR3 nucleotides: TGTGCCAGCAGCTTAATTGGCGGGACTCAAGAGACCCAGTACTTC. Translation: CASSLIGGTQETQYF. This chain joins TRBV7-3 and TRBJ2-5; D is perhaps TRBD2 (6 bases). The V end lost 1 base, the J end lost 2 bases, and 11 bases lay between the germline ends. The germline V gene has CDR1 SGHTA and CDR2 FQGTGA. The CDR3 has 15 residues.

The chain links TRBV7-8 to TRBJ1-4; no clear D. Per germline, CDR1 SGHVS and CDR2 FQNEAQ. The CDR3 runs 16 residues. The ends were cut back, 1 base at V and 0 bases at J, with 9 bases in the middle. CDR3 nucleotide sequence: TGTGCCAGCAGCTTAGGATGGAGTGCAACTAATGAAAAACTGTTTTTT. This sequence encodes CASSLGWSATNEKLFF. The whole variable domain, filled in from reference TRBV7-8 and TRBJ1-4, reads GAGVSQSPRYKVAKRGQDVALRCDPISGHVSLFWYQQALGQGPEFLTYFQNEAQLDKSGLPSDRFFAERPEGSVSTLKIQRTQQEDSAVYLCASSLGWSATNEKLFFGSGTQLSVL.

This clone was observed a handful of times. This chain joins TRBV2 and TRBJ1-1; 7 bases are shared with TRBD1. Per germline, CDR1 SNHLY and CDR2 FYNNEI. The CDR3 is 15 residues long. With 7 bases clipped from V and 1 base from J, the junction kept 9 bases outside the gene matches. The CDR3 is CASIRPGTANTEAFF. CDR3 DNA sequence: TGTGCCAGCATCCGCCCAGGGACAGCGAACACTGAAGCTTTCTTT.

The chain uses TRBV7-9 and TRBJ1-3; 11 bases fit TRBD1. Germline values: CDR1 SEHNR, CDR2 FQNEAQ (reference sequence). This CDR3 is 15 amino acids long. J lost 2 bases, V lost 5 bases, and 2 bases had no gene match. The CDR3 nucleotides are TGTGCCAGCAGCCCGGGACAGGGGGCTGGAAACACCATATATTTT. The encoded protein is CASSPGQGAGNTIYF.

This rearrangement joins TRBV2 to TRBJ2-3; a weak D match, TRBD2 (7 bases). Trimming removed 6 bases at V and 5 bases at J, with 18 bases between. Germline CDR1 SNHLY, CDR2 FYNNEI. The CDR3 is 15 amino acids. CDR3 sequence (DNA): TGTGCCAGCAGAGCCTTTGCGGGGGCAAGAGATACGCAGTATTTT. Its protein product is CASRAFAGARDTQYF.

The rearrangement links TRBV10-3 to TRBJ2-1; TRBD1 aligns across 11 bases. Losses at the gene ends were 10 bases for V and 8 bases for J; bases not matched to a gene: 10. The germline V gene has CDR1 ENHRY and CDR2 SYGVKD. This CDR3 region has 14 residues. The CDR3 here is CATGRDRGMYEQFF. In DNA, the CDR3 is TGTGCCACCGGGAGGGACAGGGGGATGTATGAGCAGTTCTTC.

The V gene is TRBV28, the J gene TRBJ2-3; the D gene is possibly TRBD2 (6 bases). The CDR3 length is 15 residues. CDR1 and CDR2 (germline): MDHEN, SYDVKM. V was trimmed by 3 bases and J by 2 bases, leaving 12 bases between them. CDR3 nucleotide sequence: TGTGCCAGCAGTTTCTTTAGCGGACCCACAGATACGCAGTATTTT. Protein product: CASSFFSGPTDTQYF.

This chain's CDR3 is CASSPSGISTDTQYF. For the CDR3, the DNA is TGTGCCAGCAGCCCAAGCGGGATTAGCACAGATACGCAGTATTTT. The chain couples TRBV7-3 to TRBJ2-3; 7 bases map to TRBD2. The CDR3 is 15 residues long. CDR1 SGHTA and CDR2 FQGTGA come from the germline V gene. The V and J ends lost 5 bases and 0 bases, in that order; junction bases with no gene match: 5. Based on the CDR3 plus reference TRBV7-3 and TRBJ2-3, the full variable domain is GAGVSQTPSNKVTEKGKYVELRCDPISGHTALYWYRQSLGQGPEFLIYFQGTGAADDSGLPNDRFFAVRPEGSVSTLKIQRTERGDSAVYLCASSPSGISTDTQYFGPGTRLTVL.

This clone is a singleton in its sample. J is TRBJ2-1 and V is TRBV4-2; 13 bases align to TRBD2. This CDR3 is 18 amino acids long. Looked up from germline, CDR1 is LGHNA and CDR2 is YNFKEQ. With 4 bases clipped from V and 7 bases from J, the junction kept 13 bases outside the gene matches. CDR3 DNA: TGTGCCAGCAGCCCCCGGACTAGCGGGGGAACCATGAAGAATGAGCAGTTCTTC. This codes for CASSPRTSGGTMKNEQFF.

The J gene is TRBJ2-7, the V gene TRBV27, with D maybe TRBD1 (5 bases). Trimming pared 4 bases from V and 2 bases from J, leaving 9 bases between. The CDR3 has 13 residues. Germline CDR1 is MNHEY and CDR2 is SMNVEV (reference sequence). This CDR3 reads CASSYRFTYEQYF. CDR3 nucleotide sequence: TGTGCCAGCAGTTACAGGTTTACCTACGAGCAGTACTTC.

This clone was observed a few times. This rearrangement joins TRBV9 to TRBJ1-3; D possibly corresponds to TRBD1 (5 bases). Trimming shortened V by 0 bases and J by 2 bases, and 12 bases separated the two germline ends. Germline loops: CDR1 SGDLS, CDR2 YYNGEE. The CDR3 has 16 residues. The CDR3 spells CASSVAGVTTGNTIYF. The DNA of the CDR3 is TGTGCCAGCAGCGTAGCGGGGGTAACTACTGGAAACACCATATATTTT.

The chain links TRBV14 to TRBJ1-2; possible D gene TRBD1, 5 bases. V was shortened by 4 bases and J by 5 bases, with 20 bases between the two germline ends. The CDR3 extends over 16 amino acids. The germline V gene encodes CDR1 SGHDN and CDR2 FVKESK. The CDR3 DNA is TGTGCCAGCAGCCGCAGGTTGGGGGGGAACTTTTATGGCTACACCTTC. Its translation is CASSRRLGGNFYGYTF.

The chain couples TRBV27 to TRBJ2-1, with 8 nucleotides matching TRBD1. The V gene end was trimmed by 5 bases and the J gene end by 0 bases; junction bases not matched to a gene: 9. Per germline, CDR1 MNHEY and CDR2 SMNVEV (reference sequence). The CDR3 length is 17 residues. The CDR3 DNA reads as TGTGCCAGCAGTCCCCACCGGGACAGGAGCTCCTACAATGAGCAGTTCTTC. Translated: CASSPHRDRSSYNEQFF.

The V call is TRBV27, the J call TRBJ2-7; 9 nucleotides align to TRBD2. The junction had 9 bases not matched to a gene; V was cut back by 6 bases and J by 0 bases. The CDR3 spans 16 residues. Germline V gives CDR1 MNHEY, CDR2 SMNVEV (reference sequence). The CDR3 nucleotides are TGTGCCAGCAGCCAAAGTGGACTAGCGTACTCCTACGAGCAGTACTTC. This sequence encodes CASSQSGLAYSYEQYF.

The chain carries TRBV29-1 and TRBJ1-1; 9 bases map to TRBD1. This CDR3 is 12 amino acids long. V gave up 7 bases and J gave up 1 base; unmatched junction bases: 1. Germline CDR1 and CDR2: SQVTM and ANQGSEA. This CDR3 is CSGTGANTEAFF. In DNA, the CDR3 is TGCAGCGGGACAGGGGCGAACACTGAAGCTTTCTTT.

The genes are TRBV6-5 and TRBJ1-2; D is perhaps TRBD1 (5 bases). This CDR3 is 15 amino acids long. From germline, CDR1 is MNHEY and CDR2 SVGAGI. The V gene lost 4 bases and the J gene lost 4 bases, with 16 bases spanning the gap. CDR3 in amino acids: CASSSPGGGSYGYTF. CDR3 nucleotides: TGTGCCAGCAGTTCCCCCGGGGGGGGATCCTATGGCTACACCTTC.

This chain joins TRBV5-6 and TRBJ2-7, with 7 bases matching TRBD1. The V gene end was trimmed by 2 bases and the J gene end by 7 bases; junction bases not matched to a gene: 12. This CDR3 has 15 amino acids. The germline V gene encodes CDR1 SGHDT and CDR2 YYEEEE. The CDR3 DNA is TGTGCCAGCAGCTTCAGGGGGAGAGGGGTCCGAGAGCAGTACTTC. Amino acids: CASSFRGRGVREQYF.

This chain connects TRBV6-7 to TRBJ1-4, with D hard to call. TRBV6-7 belongs to the ORF category, with a function that is uncertain. The length of the CDR3 is 16 residues. V dropped 2 bases and J dropped 0 bases, with 10 bases sitting between them. The DNA of the CDR3 is TGTGCCAGCAGTTACCGCGGATCTGCAACTAATGAAAAACTGTTTTTT. Translated: CASSYRGSATNEKLFF.

The V call is TRBV27, the J call TRBJ1-4, with 7 positions matching TRBD1. V was pared by 4 bases and J by 7 bases, with 9 bases of the junction left unmatched. This CDR3 comprises 15 residues. Germline V gene lookup returns CDR1 MNHEY and CDR2 SMNVEV (reference sequence). The CDR3 DNA reads TGTGCCAGCAGTTCCTCGACAGGGTGGAGTGAAAAACTGTTTTTT. It is translated as CASSSSTGWSEKLFF.

The J gene is TRBJ2-5, the V gene TRBV11-2, with D maybe TRBD2 (5 bases). Germline CDR1 reads SGHAT; CDR2 reads FQNNGV. V lost 5 bases and J lost 5, with 21 bases in between. CDR3 length: 16 amino acids. The CDR3 reads CASSLIHTGGWETQYF. The CDR3 DNA sequence: TGTGCCAGCAGCCTAATCCACACCGGAGGATGGGAGACCCAGTACTTC.

This chain links TRBV5-3 with TRBJ1-5; D not resolved. TRBV5-3 is assigned to the ORF class and has an uncertain function. This CDR3 spans 16 amino acids. Trimming took 1 base from V and 6 from J, leaving 17 bases between them. CDR3 residues: CARSLRLFTVGQPQHF. The CDR3 nucleotides read TGTGCCAGAAGCTTGCGACTCTTTACGGTGGGTCAGCCCCAGCATTTT.

The CDR3 coding sequence is TGTGCCAGCAGTTGGGGGGGTAACTACGAGCAGTACTTC. Protein sequence: CASSWGGNYEQYF. The chain employs TRBV27 and TRBJ2-7; 7 bases are a match to TRBD2. Germline trimming cut 4 bases from V and 3 bases from J; bases unmatched to any gene: 3. Germline CDR1 MNHEY, CDR2 SMNVEV (reference sequence). CDR3 size: 13 residues.

This chain connects TRBV7-2 to TRBJ2-1; 8 positions match TRBD1. The CDR3 sequence is 15 residues long. Germline V lookup: CDR1 SGHTA, CDR2 FQGNSA. J lost 1 base, V lost 1 base, and 0 bases had no gene match. CDR3 bases: TGTGCCAGCAGCTTAGGACAGGGGTCCTACAATGAGCAGTTCTTC. The encoded protein is CASSLGQGSYNEQFF.

The V gene is TRBV19, the J gene TRBJ1-3; D gene uncertain. The germline CDR1 and CDR2 sequences are LNHDA and SQIVND (reference sequence). Trimming pared 4 bases from V and 3 bases from J, leaving 16 bases between. The CDR3 sequence is 16 residues long. CDR3 DNA: TGTGCCAGTAGTAAACAAGTAGCCTCGGTTGGAAACACCATATATTTT. It encodes CASSKQVASVGNTIYF.

There are a few counts of this clone. The rearrangement links TRBV5-1 to TRBJ1-3, with 9 nucleotides matching TRBD1. V trimming: 4 bases; J trimming: 2 bases; junction bases outside the gene matches: 4. The CDR3 length is 15 residues. CDR1 and CDR2 from the germline V gene are SGHRS and YFSETQ. The chain's CDR3 is CASSIRQGAGNTIYF. In nucleotides, the CDR3 is TGCGCCAGCAGCATTAGACAGGGGGCTGGAAACACCATATATTTT. Full variable domain (missing parts from reference TRBV5-1 and TRBJ1-3): KAGVTQTPRYLIKTRGQQVTLSCSPISGHRSVSWYQQTPGQGLQFLFEYFSETQRNKGNFPGRFSGRQFSNSRSEMNVSTLELGDSALYLCASSIRQGAGNTIYFGEGSWLTVV.

The rearrangement uses TRBV4-1 and TRBJ2-5; 7 nucleotides match TRBD2. Germline CDR1 reads MGHRA; CDR2 reads YSYEKL. V gave up 0 bases and J gave up 5 bases; unmatched junction bases: 6. This CDR3 has 15 amino acids. This CDR3 is CASSQEGREGETQYF. CDR3 DNA sequence: TGCGCCAGCAGCCAAGAGGGTAGGGAGGGGGAGACCCAGTACTTC.

The CDR3 DNA sequence: TGTGCCAGCAATCACCGGGACAGGGGTTACAATGAGCAGTTCTTC. Translated, it gives CASNHRDRGYNEQFF. The rearrangement joins TRBV2 to TRBJ2-1, with 10 bases fitting TRBD1. J gave up 4 bases and V 7 bases, and 7 bases lay outside the gene matches. Germline V gives CDR1 SNHLY, CDR2 FYNNEI. CDR3 length: 15 amino acids.

V is TRBV7-2 and J is TRBJ2-3, with a tentative D call TRBD1 (6 bases). Germline CDR1 reads SGHTA; CDR2 reads FQGNSA. The V end lost 5 bases, the J end lost 1 base, and 7 bases lay between the germline ends. This CDR3 region has 13 residues. CDR3 amino acids: CASSNRGTDTQYF. The DNA of the CDR3 is TGTGCCAGCAGCAACAGGGGCACAGATACGCAGTATTTT.

This sequence joins TRBV30 and TRBJ1-3; no firm D call. CDR3 length: 15 residues. Germline CDR1 and CDR2: GTSNPN and SVGIG (reference sequence). The V and J ends lost 4 bases and 0 bases respectively, with 13 bases between them. The CDR3 DNA reads as TGTGCCTGGACTCCAACTGCCCACTCTGGAAACACCATATATTTT. Its translation is CAWTPTAHSGNTIYF.

The chain is built from TRBV19 and TRBJ1-2; the match to TRBD1 covers 10 bases. Germline V gives CDR1 LNHDA, CDR2 SQIVND (reference sequence). The V and J ends lost 5 bases and 1 base, in that order; junction bases with no gene match: 10. This CDR3 has 17 amino acids. The CDR3 sequence is CASSPVTGGRDNYGYTF. In DNA, the CDR3 is TGTGCCAGTAGTCCGGTGACAGGGGGCCGGGATAACTATGGCTACACCTTC.